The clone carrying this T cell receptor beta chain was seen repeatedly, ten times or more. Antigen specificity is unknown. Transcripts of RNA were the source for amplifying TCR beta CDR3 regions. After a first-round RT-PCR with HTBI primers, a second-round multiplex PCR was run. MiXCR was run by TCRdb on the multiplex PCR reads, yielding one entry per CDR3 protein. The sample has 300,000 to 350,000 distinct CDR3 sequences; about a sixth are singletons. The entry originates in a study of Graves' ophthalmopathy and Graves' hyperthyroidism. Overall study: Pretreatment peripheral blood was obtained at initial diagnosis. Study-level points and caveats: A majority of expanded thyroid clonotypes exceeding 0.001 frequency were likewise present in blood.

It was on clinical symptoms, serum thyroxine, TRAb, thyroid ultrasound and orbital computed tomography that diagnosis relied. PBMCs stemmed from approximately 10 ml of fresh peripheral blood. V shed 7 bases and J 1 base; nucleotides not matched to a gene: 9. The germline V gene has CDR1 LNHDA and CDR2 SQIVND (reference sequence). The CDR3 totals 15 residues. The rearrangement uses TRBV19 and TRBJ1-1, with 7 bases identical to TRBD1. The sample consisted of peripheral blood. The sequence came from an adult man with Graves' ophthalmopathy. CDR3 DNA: TGTGCCAGTACCAACCCCGGACAGGCGAACACTGAAGCTTTCTTT. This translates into CASTNPGQANTEAFF.